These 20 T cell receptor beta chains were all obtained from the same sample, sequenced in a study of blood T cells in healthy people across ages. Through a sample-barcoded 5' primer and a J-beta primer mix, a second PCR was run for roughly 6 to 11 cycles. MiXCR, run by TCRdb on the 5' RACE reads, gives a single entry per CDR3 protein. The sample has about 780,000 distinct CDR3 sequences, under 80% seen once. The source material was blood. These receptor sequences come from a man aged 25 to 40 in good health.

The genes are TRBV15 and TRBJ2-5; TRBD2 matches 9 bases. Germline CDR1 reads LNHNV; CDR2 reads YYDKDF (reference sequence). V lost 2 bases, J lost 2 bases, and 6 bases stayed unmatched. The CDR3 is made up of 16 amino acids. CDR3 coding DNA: TGTGCCACCAGCAGACTAGCGGGGAGAGCTCAAGAGACCCAGTACTTC. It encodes CATSRLAGRAQETQYF.

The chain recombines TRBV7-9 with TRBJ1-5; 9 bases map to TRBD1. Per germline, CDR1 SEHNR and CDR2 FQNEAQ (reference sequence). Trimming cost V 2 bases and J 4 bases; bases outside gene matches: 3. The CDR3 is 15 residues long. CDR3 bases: TGTGCCAGCAGCTTATGGACAGGGGAGAATCAGCCCCAGCATTTT. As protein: CASSLWTGENQPQHF.

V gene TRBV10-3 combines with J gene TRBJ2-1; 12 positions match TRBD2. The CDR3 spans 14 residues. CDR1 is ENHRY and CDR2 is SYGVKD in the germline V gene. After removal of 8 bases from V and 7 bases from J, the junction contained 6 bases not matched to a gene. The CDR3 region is CAIYTSGGQNEQFF. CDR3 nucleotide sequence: TGTGCCATCTACACTAGCGGGGGGCAGAATGAGCAGTTCTTC.

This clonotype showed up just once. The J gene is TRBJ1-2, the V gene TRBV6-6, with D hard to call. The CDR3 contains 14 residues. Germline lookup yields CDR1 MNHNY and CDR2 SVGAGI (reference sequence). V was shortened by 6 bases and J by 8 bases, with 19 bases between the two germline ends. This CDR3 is CASSQDGRTGGYTF. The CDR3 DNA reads TGTGCCAGCAGCCAAGACGGACGGACGGGGGGCTACACCTTC.

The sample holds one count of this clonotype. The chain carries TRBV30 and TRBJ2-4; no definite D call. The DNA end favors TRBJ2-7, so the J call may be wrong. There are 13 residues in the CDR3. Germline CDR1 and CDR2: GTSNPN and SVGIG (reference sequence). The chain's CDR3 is CAWSAGHSYEQYF. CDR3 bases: TGTGCCTGGAGTGCGGGTCATTCCTACGAGCAGTACTTC.

In nucleotides, the CDR3 is TGTGCCAGCAGTTCAATAGCGGGGGGGCAAATCTCCTACAATGAGCAGTTCTTC. Its translation: CASSSIAGGQISYNEQFF. This rearrangement joins TRBV12-3 or TRBV12-4 to TRBJ2-1; the match to TRBD2 covers 11 bases. Trimming removed 4 bases from V and 0 bases from J; junction bases left unmatched: 8. The CDR3 spans 18 residues.

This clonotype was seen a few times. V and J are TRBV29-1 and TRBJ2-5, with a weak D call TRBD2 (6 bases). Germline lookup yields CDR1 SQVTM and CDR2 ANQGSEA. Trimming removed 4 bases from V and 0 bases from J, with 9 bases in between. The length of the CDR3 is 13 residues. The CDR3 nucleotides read TGCAGCGTTGTAGCGGACAACCAAGAGACCCAGTACTTC. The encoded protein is CSVVADNQETQYF.

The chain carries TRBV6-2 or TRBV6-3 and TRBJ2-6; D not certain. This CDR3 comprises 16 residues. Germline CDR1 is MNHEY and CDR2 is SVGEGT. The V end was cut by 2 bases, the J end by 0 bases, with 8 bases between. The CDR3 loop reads CASSYPLYSGANVLTF. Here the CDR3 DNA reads TGTGCCAGCAGTTACCCGCTTTACTCTGGGGCCAACGTCCTGACTTTC.

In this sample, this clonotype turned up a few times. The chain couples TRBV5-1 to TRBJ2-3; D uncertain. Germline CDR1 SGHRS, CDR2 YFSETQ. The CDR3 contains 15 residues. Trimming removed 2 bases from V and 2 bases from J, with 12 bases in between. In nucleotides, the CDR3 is TGCGCCAGCAGCTTATCCGGGCCTTACACAGATACGCAGTATTTT. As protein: CASSLSGPYTDTQYF.

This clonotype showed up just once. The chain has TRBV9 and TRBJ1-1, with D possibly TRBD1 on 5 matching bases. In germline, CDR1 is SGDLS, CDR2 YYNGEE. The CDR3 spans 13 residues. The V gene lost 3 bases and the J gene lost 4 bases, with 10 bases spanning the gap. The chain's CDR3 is CASSGQGSTEAFF. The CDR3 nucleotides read TGTGCCAGCAGCGGTCAGGGTAGCACTGAAGCTTTCTTT.

This CDR3 is CASSLVGESDTQYF. In DNA form, the CDR3 reads TGCGCCAGCAGCTTGGTAGGGGAGTCAGATACGCAGTATTTT. The rearrangement links TRBV5-1 to TRBJ2-3; D may be TRBD1 or TRBD2 (5 bases each). V was trimmed by 0 bases and J by 4 bases, leaving 9 bases between them. The germline V gene encodes CDR1 SGHRS and CDR2 YFSETQ. The CDR3 sequence is 14 residues long.

This CDR3 is CASRAGQGTYEQYF. The CDR3 DNA is TGTGCCAGCAGGGCGGGACAGGGTACCTACGAGCAGTACTTC. This rearrangement joins TRBV28 to TRBJ2-7; 9 bases are shared with TRBD1. Unmatched junction bases numbered 5, after V lost 6 bases and J lost 2 bases. The CDR3 contains 14 residues. The V gene's germline CDR1 is MDHEN and CDR2 SYDVKM.

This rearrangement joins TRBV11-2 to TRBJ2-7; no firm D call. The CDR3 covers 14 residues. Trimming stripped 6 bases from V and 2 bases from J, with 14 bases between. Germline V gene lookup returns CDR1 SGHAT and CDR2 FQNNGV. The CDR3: CASSQGWPPYEQYF. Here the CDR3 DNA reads TGTGCCAGCAGTCAAGGATGGCCTCCCTACGAGCAGTACTTC.

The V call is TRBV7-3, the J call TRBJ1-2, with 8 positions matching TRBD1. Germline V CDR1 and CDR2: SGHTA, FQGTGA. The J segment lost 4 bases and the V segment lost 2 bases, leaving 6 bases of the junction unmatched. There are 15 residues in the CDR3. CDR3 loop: CASSLDHRGSYGYTF. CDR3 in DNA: TGTGCCAGCAGCTTAGACCACAGGGGGAGCTATGGCTACACCTTC.

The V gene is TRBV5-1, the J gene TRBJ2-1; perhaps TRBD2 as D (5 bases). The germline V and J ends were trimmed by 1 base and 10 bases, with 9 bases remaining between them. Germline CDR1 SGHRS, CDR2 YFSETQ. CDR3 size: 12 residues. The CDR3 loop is CASSLSRGEQFF. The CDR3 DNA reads TGCGCCAGCAGCTTGAGCAGAGGGGAGCAGTTCTTC.

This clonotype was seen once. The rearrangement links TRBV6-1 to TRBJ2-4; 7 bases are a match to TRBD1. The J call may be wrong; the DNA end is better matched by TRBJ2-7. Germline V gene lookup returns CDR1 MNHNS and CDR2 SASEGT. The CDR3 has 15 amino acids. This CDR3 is CASRNPGQTLYEQYF. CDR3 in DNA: TGTGCCAGCAGAAACCCGGGACAGACTCTCTACGAGCAGTACTTC.

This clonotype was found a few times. The CDR3 DNA reads TGTGCCACCAGCTCGTCTAAGACCCAGTACTTC. The encoded protein is CATSSSKTQYF. The V and J genes are TRBV15 and TRBJ2-5; D unresolved. V lost 5 bases, J lost 6 bases, and 7 bases lay in between. This CDR3 is 11 amino acids long. Germline V gene lookup returns CDR1 LNHNV and CDR2 YYDKDF (reference sequence).

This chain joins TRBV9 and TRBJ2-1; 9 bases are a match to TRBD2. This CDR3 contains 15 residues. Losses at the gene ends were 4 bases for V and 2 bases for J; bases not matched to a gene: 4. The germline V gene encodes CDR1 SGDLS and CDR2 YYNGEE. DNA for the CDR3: TGTGCCAGCAGCAAGCGGGGGGTCACCTACAATGAGCAGTTCTTC. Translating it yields CASSKRGVTYNEQFF.

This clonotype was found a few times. CDR3 bases: TGCAGCGTTGAAAAGGGACTGAACTATGGCTACACCTTC. The encoded protein is CSVEKGLNYGYTF. The chain joins TRBV29-1 to TRBJ1-2, with D possibly matching TRBD1 (5 bases). The CDR3 length is 13 residues. Between the trimmed V and J ends, which lost 2 bases and 2 bases, there was a span of 9 bases. Germline CDR1 SQVTM, CDR2 ANQGSEA.

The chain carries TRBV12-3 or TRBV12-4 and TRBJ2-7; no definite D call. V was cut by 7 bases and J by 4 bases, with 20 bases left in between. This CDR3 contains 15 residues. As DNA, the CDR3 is TGTGCCAGCACCTCAGCAAAGGACCCGTGGTACGAGCAGTACTTC. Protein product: CASTSAKDPWYEQYF.